The present T cell receptor (beta chain) was sequenced within a study of T cells in Graves' hyperthyroidism and ophthalmopathy. Study details: Once the initial diagnosis was made, peripheral blood was obtained before any treatment.

There were TCR beta CDR3 regions amplified from RNA transcripts. An initial round of RT-PCR targeting the TCR CDR3 relied on the HTBI primer set. Each CDR3 protein is one row after TCRdb ran MiXCR on the multiplex PCR reads. This sample carries about 620,000 distinct CDR3 sequences, under 20% of them seen once, and the ten largest clones take around 4%. This clonotype was seen a single time. Its target is unknown. Broader study findings: The model identified upcoming ophthalmopathy a median roughly 6 months ahead of onset.

V gave up 7 bases and J gave up 2 bases; unmatched junction bases: 7. Germline V CDR1 and CDR2: SNHLY, FYNNEI. There are 15 residues in the CDR3. Graves' hyperthyroidism without ophthalmopathy progression within 18 months was termed stable. Used for diagnoses were clinical symptoms, serum thyroxine and TRAb, thyroid ultrasound and orbital computed tomography. This clonotype was obtained from a woman aged 25 to 39 with Graves' hyperthyroidism. J is TRBJ1-1 and V is TRBV2, with TRBD1 matching 10 bases. Source material: blood. CDR3 loop: CASTRTGGGNTEAFF. In DNA form, the CDR3 reads TGTGCCAGCACCCGGACAGGGGGAGGTAACACTGAAGCTTTCTTT.